This T cell receptor beta chain was retrieved from a study of blood T cells in healthy people across ages. Study-wide context: Capture by template switching was about one barcoded beta molecule per two T cells.

The authors ran a second PCR of roughly 6 to 11 cycles using a sample-barcoded 5' primer and a J-beta primer mix. Using its own MiXCR run on the 5' RACE reads, TCRdb lists one record per CDR3 protein. Of some 560,000 distinct CDR3 sequences in the sample, about 29% are singletons; the top ten hold approximately 3.3%. Germline V gene lookup returns CDR1 KGHSH and CDR2 LQKENI. V was clipped by 2 bases and J by 7 bases, with 15 bases between them. The CDR3 loop spans 15 amino acids. This clonotype has a handful of counts. Antigen: not known. In each sample, at least 7 million PBMCs were isolated. Overall study findings and caveats: Roughly linear age-related decline in beta diversity appeared, significant by age about 40.

This sample also belongs to another study, concerning T cells of mothers and their children. In that study: A few mothers and their six children, all healthy Caucasians, donated.

The clonotype comes from a boy younger than 10 in good health. V usage is TRBV18 and J usage is TRBJ1-5; D remains unclear. Sequenced sample: blood. CDR3 protein: CASSPSAQSGQPQHF. In nucleotides, the CDR3 is TGTGCCAGCTCACCATCCGCCCAAAGTGGACAGCCCCAGCATTTT.